The clone carrying this T cell receptor beta chain was recorded a few times. The junction differs from germline at one of its ends, possibly a read error. Primed by a sample-barcoded 5' primer and a J-beta primer mix, a second PCR proceeded for about 7 to 11 cycles. One entry per CDR3 protein, called by TCRdb with MiXCR from the 5' RACE reads. The sample shows a few hundred thousand distinct CDR3 sequences, roughly a quarter of them seen only once. The CDR3 runs 17 residues. Germline CDR1 is GTSNPN and CDR2 is SVGIG (reference sequence). This sample was included in a study of blood T cells in healthy people across ages. The same data also contributed to another study, on T cells of mothers and their children.

The receptor comes from a boy under 10 years old in good health. Sequencing used blood. This chain joins TRBV30 and TRBJ2-7; 7 bases fit TRBD1. The CDR3 reads CVWSPRDRDRSHYEQYF. The DNA of the CDR3 is TGTGTCTGGAGTCCACGCGACAGGGACCGTTCCCACTACGAGCAGTACTTC.